This is a list of T cell receptor beta chains from one sample in a study of tumor-infiltrating lymphocytes in localized non-small cell lung cancer. Sequencing used immunoSEQ multiplex PCR; TCRdb keeps in-frame clones, though not all of them. The table has a few thousand clones, around 66% seen once; the top ten hold roughly 24%. Sequenced input: uninvolved lung tissue not adjacent to the tumor. The receptors come from a human donor with non-small cell lung cancer. Each CDR3 is given with its conserved first and last residue. D genes are given only for firm matches. Size tells how often a clone was seen (once, few, many) or the class of an expanded clone, and some rows leave it out.

v_call	d_call	j_call	clone_size	cdr3_nt	cdr3_aa
TRBV27	TRBD1	TRBJ1-1	once	TGTGCCAGCAGTTTTTACAGGGGGGGGGACACTGAAGCTTTCTTT	CASSFYRGGDTEAFF
TRBV11-2	NA	TRBJ1-4	NA	TGTGCCAGCAGCTTGGGACGAGAAAAACTGTTTTTT	CASSLGREKLFF
TRBV7-9	NA	TRBJ1-2	NA	TGTGCCAGCAGCTTAGGAATAACAGGAGGGTTGGGCTACACCTTC	CASSLGITGGLGYTF
TRBV5-1	NA	TRBJ2-5	once	TGCGCCAGCAGGGACGGGACGGCAGAGACCCAGTACTTC	CASRDGTAETQYF
TRBV7-2	TRBD2	TRBJ2-1	NA	TGTGCCAGCAGCCAGGGACTAGTAGGGGACTGGGGTGGGGATGAGCAGTTCTTC	CASSQGLVGDWGGDEQFF
TRBV15	NA	TRBJ2-1	NA	TGTGCCACCAGCAGACAGGGTACGGATGAGCAGTTCTTC	CATSRQGTDEQFF
TRBV30	NA	TRBJ2-5	few	TGTGCCTGGAGTGTCGGAGGGGGGGAGACCCAGTACTTC	CAWSVGGGETQYF
TRBV13	NA	TRBJ2-1	NA	TGTGCCAGCAGCTTAGAGAGTGTACACAATGAGCAGTTCTTC	CASSLESVHNEQFF
TRBV9	NA	TRBJ2-7	NA	TGTGCCAGCAGCGTCCAGGTTTTGGACGAGCAGTACTTC	CASSVQVLDEQYF
TRBV6-1	NA	TRBJ2-7	once	TGTGCCAGCAGTGAAAGGTCAGGCCAGGACGAGCAGTACTTC	CASSERSGQDEQYF
TRBV30	NA	TRBJ2-7	NA	TGTGCCTGGACATGGGCAGGCAATTACGAGCAGTACTTC	CAWTWAGNYEQYF
TRBV7-2	TRBD1	TRBJ1-5	NA	TGTGCCAGCAGCTTAGGAGGGACAGGGAGTAATCAGCCCCAGCATTTT	CASSLGGTGSNQPQHF
TRBV5-4	TRBD1	TRBJ2-3	NA	TGTGCCAGCAGCCCCGACAGGGGCGGCACAGATACGCAGTATTTT	CASSPDRGGTDTQYF
TRBV9	NA	TRBJ2-3	NA	TGTGCCAGCAGCCCTCGCCCCAATAGAGATACGCAGTATTTT	CASSPRPNRDTQYF
TRBV6-4	NA	TRBJ1-2	few	TGTGCCAGCAGTTCAGGGGATTACTATGGCTACACCTTC	CASSSGDYYGYTF
TRBV6-1	NA	TRBJ1-5	NA	TGTGCCAGCAGTGAATTCCAGTATAGCAATCAGCCCCAGCATTTT	CASSEFQYSNQPQHF
TRBV4-1	NA	TRBJ1-4	NA	TGCGCCAGCAGCCAAGGACACTCGACAACTAATGAAAAACTGTTTTTT	CASSQGHSTTNEKLFF
TRBV7-9	TRBD1	TRBJ2-7	few	TGTGCCAGCAGCCGGAGTTGGGACAGTTCCTACGAGCAGTACTTC	CASSRSWDSSYEQYF
TRBV7-3	TRBD1	TRBJ1-3	NA	TGTGCCAGCAGCCCAGGGACAGGGAGAGGAAACACCATATATTTT	CASSPGTGRGNTIYF
TRBV11-2	NA	TRBJ1-1	NA	TGTGCCAGCAGCGATGGGTGGGATACTGAAGCTTTCTTT	CASSDGWDTEAFF
TRBV5-4	TRBD1	TRBJ1-6	few	TGTGCCAGCAGCACCTCACAGGGGGCGGGTAATTCACCCCTCCACTTT	CASSTSQGAGNSPLHF
TRBV29-1	NA	TRBJ1-6	NA	TGCAGCGTTGAAGGCGAGGGGGGCCCTAACTCACCCCTCCACTTT	CSVEGEGGPNSPLHF
TRBV7-2	NA	TRBJ1-4	NA	TGTGCCAGCAGCCCCAGCCCGGTCAGTACAGGGCTGGGGGAAAAACTGTTTTTT	CASSPSPVSTGLGEKLFF
TRBV28	NA	TRBJ1-3	NA	TGTGCCAGCAGTTTTGGGCCCGCAACTGGAAACACCATATATTTT	CASSFGPATGNTIYF
TRBV28	NA	TRBJ1-1	once	TGTGCCAGCAGGCCTACAGGGTCTGGAGGCACTGAAGCTTTCTTT	CASRPTGSGGTEAFF
TRBV30	NA	TRBJ1-2	NA	TGTGCCTGGGTTGGTGGCGGCGGCCGACTCAACTATGGCTACACCTTC	CAWVGGGGRLNYGYTF
TRBV6-5	NA	TRBJ1-2	NA	TGTGCCAGCAGACGCACGAGGGGAGGCTATGGCTACACCTTC	CASRRTRGGYGYTF
TRBV7-9	TRBD1	TRBJ1-6	NA	TGTGCCAGCAGCTTCCAGACAGGGGGTAATTCACCCCTCCACTTT	CASSFQTGGNSPLHF
TRBV6-5	NA	TRBJ1-5	few	TGTGCCAGCAGTGGGCAGCAGGGTCAGCCCCAGCATTTT	CASSGQQGQPQHF
TRBV27	NA	TRBJ2-1	NA	TGTGCCAGCAGTGCAGTCACGGCTGGGAATGAGCAGTTCTTC	CASSAVTAGNEQFF
TRBV5-1	NA	TRBJ1-4	NA	TGCGCCAGCAGCCATCCTGGGACGAGAAGGGAGGAAAAACTGTTTTTT	CASSHPGTRREEKLFF
TRBV6-6	NA	TRBJ2-5	NA	TGTGCCAGCACCCTGGGGGGGGCTGAGACCCAGTACTTC	CASTLGGAETQYF
TRBV9	TRBD2	TRBJ2-3	NA	TGTGCCAGCAGCGTAGGGGGAGCGGGGGGGCCGGATACGCAGTATTTT	CASSVGGAGGPDTQYF
TRBV9	NA	TRBJ2-3	NA	TGTGCCAGCAGCGTCCAGGCTACTAGCACAGATACGCAGTATTTT	CASSVQATSTDTQYF
TRBV10-3	TRBD2	TRBJ2-3	NA	TGTGCCATTTCCCGCGGGGGTGGCACAGATACGCAGTATTTT	CAISRGGGTDTQYF
TRBV4-1	NA	TRBJ2-3	NA	TGCGCCAGCAGCCAAGATGTAGCTAGCGCGTACACAGATACGCAGTATTTT	CASSQDVASAYTDTQYF
TRBV7-3	NA	TRBJ1-2	few	TGTGCCAGCAGCCCGCGGGGCGACTATGGCTACACCTTC	CASSPRGDYGYTF
TRBV6-6	TRBD1	TRBJ1-5	NA	TGTGCCAGCAGCTCCGGACAGGGCAACAATCAACCCCAGCATTTT	CASSSGQGNNQPQHF
TRBV28	NA	TRBJ1-5	NA	TGTGCCAGCAGACCCCGGGACCGAAAAAATCAGCCCCAGCATTTT	CASRPRDRKNQPQHF
TRBV19	NA	TRBJ2-7	NA	TGTGCCAGTAGTAGGCCCGGGCCGAATAGGGGTTTTGAGCAGTACTTC	CASSRPGPNRGFEQYF
TRBV19	NA	TRBJ2-7	few	TGTGCCAGTAGTCCCTTCGGAAACGAGCAGTACTTC	CASSPFGNEQYF
TRBV30	NA	TRBJ1-5	few	TGTGCCTGGAGTGTAGACGAAAATCAGCCCCAGCATTTT	CAWSVDENQPQHF
TRBV28	NA	TRBJ2-5	NA	TGTGCCAGCACAGGATGGGCAGGGCGAGAGACCCAGTACTTC	CASTGWAGRETQYF
TRBV9	NA	TRBJ2-6	NA	TGTGCCAGCAGCGTAGGGCCGGAGGGGGCCAACGTCCTGACTTTC	CASSVGPEGANVLTF
TRBV19	TRBD1	TRBJ1-1	NA	TGTGCCAGTACCAATACGGGGACAGGGGGGACTGAAGCTTTCTTT	CASTNTGTGGTEAFF
TRBV4-3	NA	TRBJ1-3	few	TGCGCCAGCAGCCAACAGGCCCTCTCTGGAAACACCATATATTTT	CASSQQALSGNTIYF